The rows below give T cell receptor beta chains drawn from one sample of a study of T cells in Graves' hyperthyroidism and ophthalmopathy. TCRdb redid the calling of the multiplex PCR reads with MiXCR, one entry per CDR3 protein. The repertoire holds about 350,000 distinct CDR3 sequences, with approximately 18% as singletons. The material sequenced was blood. The receptor source for this set is a woman in her twenties or thirties with Graves' hyperthyroidism that later progressed to Graves' ophthalmopathy. Each CDR3 is given with its conserved first and last residue. A D gene is named only where the DNA matches it firmly. Clone size is not always given. Where it is, it says once, few, many or a class for expanded clones.

clone_size j_call d_call v_call cdr3_nt cdr3_aa
. TRBJ1-6 . TRBV30 TGTGCCAGGAATGTACGGAGCGGGCCCGATTCACCCCTCCACTTT CARNVRSGPDSPLHF
. TRBJ2-5 TRBD2 TRBV18 TGTGCCAGCTCACCACCCTGGGGAGCGGGGCACCAAGAGACCCAGTACTTC CASSPPWGAGHQETQYF
many TRBJ2-1 . TRBV6-6 TGTGCCAGCAGTTACGATCCCCGACTTATAGGGGACAATGAGCAGTTCTTC CASSYDPRLIGDNEQFF
. TRBJ2-3 TRBD1 TRBV30 TGTGCCGGATCCGGGACAGGGGCCGGTTGGTTTTCAGATACGCAGTATTTT CAGSGTGAGWFSDTQYF
many TRBJ1-1 . TRBV19 TGTGCCAGTAGTCCCCAAACGGGACATAAGAACACTGAAGCTTTCTTT CASSPQTGHKNTEAFF
. TRBJ2-5 . TRBV9 TGTGCCAGCAGCGCCCAACCCACAGGGGAGGAAAAGACCCAGTACTTC CASSAQPTGEEKTQYF
. TRBJ1-3 . TRBV28 TGTGCCAGCAGCTCGATCCGGATGACTGGAAACACCATATATTTT CASSSIRMTGNTIYF
many TRBJ1-3 . TRBV5-1 TGCGCCAGCAGCTCTACAGGGACTGGAAACACCATATATTTT CASSSTGTGNTIYF
. TRBJ1-4 . TRBV25-1 TGTGCCAGCAGTGCCCTCAACGATGAGGGGCTAAATGAAAAACTGTTTTTT CASSALNDEGLNEKLFF
many TRBJ1-4 TRBD1 TRBV12-3/TRBV12-4 TGTGCCAGCAGTCCCGGGACAGGTGATGGAGAAAAACTGTTTTTT CASSPGTGDGEKLFF
many TRBJ2-3 TRBD2 TRBV9 TGTGCCAGCAGCGTAGGTACTAGCGGTAGCACAGATACGCAGTATTTT CASSVGTSGSTDTQYF
many TRBJ2-7 . TRBV20-1 TGCAGTGCAAGCTACCGGGACCTTCCCTACGAGCAGTACTTC CSASYRDLPYEQYF
many TRBJ2-5 TRBD2 TRBV11-2 TGTGCCAGCAGCTTAGTGCGGGGGGGGGGGACCCAGTACTTC CASSLVRGGGTQYF
many TRBJ2-1 . TRBV19 TGTGCCAGTAGTATTGGCCGGGACCCGACCTACAATGAGCAGTTCTTC CASSIGRDPTYNEQFF
many TRBJ2-5 . TRBV25-1 TGTGCCAGCAGTGACCGGGGGCGTTCGCTCACACGAGACCAAGAGACCCAGTACTTC CASSDRGRSLTRDQETQYF
many TRBJ2-3 TRBD1 TRBV6-2/TRBV6-3 TGTGCCAGCAGTTACACACAGGGGAATACGCAGTATTTT CASSYTQGNTQYF
many TRBJ2-7 . TRBV5-1 TGCGCCAGCAGCTTGAATAGGGGGACATCATACGAGCAGTACTTC CASSLNRGTSYEQYF
. TRBJ2-7 TRBD2 TRBV5-1 TGCGCCAGCAGCCGGGTGGTGGGAGGGATGTACGAGCAGTACTTC CASSRVVGGMYEQYF
many TRBJ1-1 . TRBV12-3/TRBV12-4 TGTGCCAGCAGTCTACCCTTCCGCCGGGACACTGAAGCTTTCTTT CASSLPFRRDTEAFF
many TRBJ2-1 TRBD1 TRBV12-3/TRBV12-4 TGTGCCAGCAGTACACAGGGGCGAAGCTACAATGAGCAGTTCTTC CASSTQGRSYNEQFF
. TRBJ1-4 . TRBV29-1 TGCAGCGTCGTCGATGAAAAACTGTTTTTT CSVVDEKLFF
many TRBJ1-5 . TRBV12-3/TRBV12-4 TGTGCCAGCAGTTTAGGCCCGGGAGTTCCGCCCCAGCATTTT CASSLGPGVPPQHF
many TRBJ1-5 TRBD1 TRBV28 TGTGCCAGCAGTAAGGGACAGGGAGGCAATCAGCCCCAGCATTTT CASSKGQGGNQPQHF
. TRBJ1-2 TRBD1 TRBV9 TGTGCCAGCAGCGACACAGGGGTTCACTATGGCTACACCTTC CASSDTGVHYGYTF
. TRBJ2-7 . TRBV14 TGTGCCAGCAGCCGGACCGGGGGAGTCTACGAGCAGTACTTC CASSRTGGVYEQYF